This TCR beta chain was retrieved from a study of lymphopenia after photon versus proton radiotherapy. Sequenced by immunoSEQ multiplex PCR; TCRdb stores in-frame clones only, minus some. The table includes about 70,000 clones, less than 95% detected once. Germline V gene data show CDR1 as LGHNA and CDR2 as YSLEER. The CDR3 has 15 amino acids. V was cut by 0 bases and J by 4 bases, with 10 bases left in between. The receptor comes from a woman aged 35 to 49 with cholangiocarcinoma. Source: peripheral blood, taken from a patient treated with photon-based radiotherapy. The rearrangement links TRBV4-3 to TRBJ1-5; D is unresolved. This chain's CDR3 is CASSQDLAANQPQHF. Written as DNA, the CDR3 is TGCGCCAGCAGCCAAGATCTTGCCGCGAATCAGCCCCAGCATTTT.